The entry that follows covers one T cell receptor beta chain sequence. This clone has at least ten counts. The antigen it recognizes is unknown. It has no much larger one-base neighbor in the sample; base qualities were not kept. This specimen belongs to a study of blood T cell repertoires in COVID-19 (dated by TCRdb to 2020 to 2022). Notes on the research overall: Collaborator samples came from the United States, Italy and Spain and covered acute and convalescent phases of COVID-19. The material from the prospective study consisted of cDNA or gDNA derived from T cells, B-cell-depleted T cells, or PBMCs. Deeply sampled blood TCRbeta repertoires from subjects exposed to, actively infected with, or recovered from COVID-19 were included in the dataset. The repertoires were made available in a free public database intended to serve as a resource for research on the immune response to SARS-CoV-2. Samples were obtained from the ongoing ImmuneRACE study (first 160 participants) and from about 1,300 subjects provided by 6 global collaborators. A de-identified subject ID, COVID-19 status, age in years and sex were almost always included in the sample metadata. HLA class I and class II types, where available, came from metadata supplied by the sample provider rather than from assay-based typing.

The immunoSEQ Assay, a bias-controlled multiplex PCR, was used to amplify TCRbeta CDR3 regions from genomic DNA. As for the original processing: The number of nucleated cells in each sample was estimated from the amplification of reference gene primers within the assay. To quantify the absolute abundance of each unique TCRbeta CDR3 rearrangement, sequence reads were collapsed and filtered. For each sample, productive Simpson clonality was calculated as the square root of Simpson's diversity index over productive rearrangements. TCRdb retrieved this table from immuneACCESS and kept in-frame rearrangements only. Not all clones are present; in checked studies, unresolved V genes account for under half, and no reason is known for the remainder. V and J calls and clone size are given by that table; D and trimming were obtained from the DNA. The sample table contains some 400,000 clones; only one count was recorded for around 87% of them. The ten biggest clones cover about 2.5% of the sample.

One collaborating source in Seattle enrolled patients while the patients were actively infected and followed the patients over time throughout the course of disease. The collaborating institutions used their own protocols to collect whole blood in K2EDTA tubes. Collaborator samples were shipped for TCRbeta analysis as frozen whole blood, isolated PBMCs, or DNA extracted from either sample type. Broader findings and caveats from the paper: Clinical and demographic metadata were provided uncurated, with the amount varying by source and participant.

Sample: peripheral blood. The sequence derives from a woman aged 55-69 years with COVID-19, enrolled during active disease.

The nucleotide sequence is TGTGCCAGCAGTTTCACAGGGAAACAGCCCCAGCATTTT. Translated, it reads CASSFTGKQPQHF. The rearranged segments are TRBV12-3 or TRBV12-4 and TRBJ1-5; a tentative D match to TRBD1 spans 6 bases. From cysteine to phenylalanine, the CDR3 is 13 amino acids long. Only the CDR3 DNA stays, 39 bases, in frame from base 1. V and J are truncated by 3 bases and 7 bases respectively, leaving an intervening sequence of 10 bases.